This TCR beta chain was observed in a study of blood T cell repertoires in COVID-19. Turning to the study itself: Samples representing acute and convalescent COVID-19 were sourced from the United States, Italy and Spain. The analysed material was cDNA or gDNA that came from T cells, B-cell-depleted T cells, or PBMCs.

In the study's own analysis: Estimation of nucleated cell counts was performed using reference gene primer amplification. Method: immunoSEQ multiplex PCR; TCRdb's copy keeps in-frame clones and lacks some. V and J calls and clone size are as listed in that table; D and trimming were resolved from the DNA. This table holds over 100,000 clones, more than 85% found once. The V gene's germline CDR1 is SGDLS and CDR2 YYNGEE. The J segment lost 6 bases and the V segment lost 1 base, leaving 6 bases of the junction unmatched. This CDR3 region has 15 residues. Sequencing was performed on peripheral blood. The chain uses TRBV9 and TRBJ1-4, with 7 positions matching TRBD1. This clonotype originated in a human donor with acute or convalescent COVID-19. The donor label of this sample is uncertain. The CDR3 nucleotides are TGTGCCAGCAGCGTACACCCTACAGGGGATGAAAAACTGTTTTTT. This encodes CASSVHPTGDEKLFF.